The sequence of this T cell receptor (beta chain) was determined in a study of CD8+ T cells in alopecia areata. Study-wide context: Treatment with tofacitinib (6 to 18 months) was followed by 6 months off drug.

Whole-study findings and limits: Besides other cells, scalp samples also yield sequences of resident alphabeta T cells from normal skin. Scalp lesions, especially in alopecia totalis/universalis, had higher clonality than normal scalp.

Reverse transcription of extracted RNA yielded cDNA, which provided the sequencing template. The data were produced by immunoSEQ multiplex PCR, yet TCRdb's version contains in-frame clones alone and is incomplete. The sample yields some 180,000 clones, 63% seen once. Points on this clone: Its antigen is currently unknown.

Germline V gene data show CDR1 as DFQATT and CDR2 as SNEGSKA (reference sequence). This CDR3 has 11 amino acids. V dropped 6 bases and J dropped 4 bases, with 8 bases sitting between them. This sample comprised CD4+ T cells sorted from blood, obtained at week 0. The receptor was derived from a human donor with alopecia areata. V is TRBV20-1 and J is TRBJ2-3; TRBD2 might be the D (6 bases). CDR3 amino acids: CSALASDTQYF. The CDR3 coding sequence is TGCAGTGCACTAGCATCAGATACGCAGTATTTT.